A single sample is the source of the 15 T cell receptor beta chains below, sequenced in a study of blood T cells in healthy people across ages. A sample-barcoded 5' primer and a J-beta primer mix were used in a second PCR of about 7 to 11 cycles. TCRdb passed the 5' RACE reads through MiXCR, listing each CDR3 protein once. This repertoire shows 1.8 million or so distinct CDR3 sequences, approximately 39% found once; its top ten account for roughly 23%. The sequenced material came from blood. Source of these receptors: a human donor in good health.

There are a few counts of this clonotype. The rearrangement joins TRBV7-2 to TRBJ2-5, with D unclear. Germline V gene data show CDR1 as SGHTA and CDR2 as FQGNSA. The CDR3 sequence is 14 residues long. Trimming stripped 2 bases from V and 3 bases from J, with 10 bases between. The CDR3 DNA is TGTGCCAGCAGCTTACGTAGTGATAAAGAGACCCAGTACTTC. Translating gives CASSLRSDKETQYF. Full variable domain (rest looked up from reference TRBV7-2 and TRBJ2-5): GAGVSQSPSNKVTEKGKDVELRCDPISGHTALYWYRQSLGQGLEFLIYFQGNSAPDKSGLPSDRFSAERTGGSVSTLTIQRTQQEDSAVYLCASSLRSDKETQYFGPGTRLLVL.

This clonotype occurred a few times. The CDR3 coding sequence is TGCAGTGCCGGGGACAGGGCGCAACCCCAGCATTTT. Its protein is CSAGDRAQPQHF. The chain is built from TRBV20-1 and TRBJ1-5; TRBD1 matches at 9 bases. V was clipped by 6 bases and J by 10 bases; unmatched bases: 7. The germline V gene encodes CDR1 DFQATT and CDR2 SNEGSKA (reference sequence). CDR3 length: 12 residues.

The CDR3 coding sequence is TGTGCCACCAGCAGAGATGGGACTTTAACTGAAGCTTTCTTT. It is translated as CATSRDGTLTEAFF. The chain carries TRBV15 and TRBJ1-1; maybe TRBD1 (5 bases). Germline V CDR1 and CDR2: LNHNV, YYDKDF (reference sequence). The germline V and J ends were trimmed by 0 bases and 5 bases, with 10 bases remaining between them. This CDR3 is built from 14 residues.

This clonotype has just a few counts. J is TRBJ2-3 and V is TRBV6-1; D is undetermined. Germline CDR1 MNHNS, CDR2 SASEGT. The CDR3 contains 14 residues. Trimming stripped 2 bases from V and 2 bases from J, with 8 bases between. The CDR3 DNA sequence: TGTGCCAGCAGTGAAAACACCAACACAGATACGCAGTATTTT. Its translation is CASSENTNTDTQYF.

The chain has TRBV5-5 and TRBJ2-1; weak D call: TRBD1 (7 bases). The germline V gene has CDR1 SGHKS and CDR2 YYEKEE (reference sequence). The CDR3 has 16 residues. Trimming shortened V by 4 bases and J by 0 bases, and 14 bases separated the two germline ends. CDR3 bases: TGTGCCAGCAGCGCGCTCCAGGGGGGCTCCTACAATGAGCAGTTCTTC. It yields the protein CASSALQGGSYNEQFF.

This chain joins TRBV7-9 and TRBJ1-6, with no clear D. V was clipped by 7 bases and J by 4 bases, with 8 bases between them. This CDR3 is built from 13 residues. Looked up from germline, CDR1 is SEHNR and CDR2 is FQNEAQ (reference sequence). The CDR3 loop is CASTSPYNSPLHF. The CDR3 coding sequence is TGTGCCAGCACCTCCCCGTATAATTCACCCCTCCACTTT.

The genes are TRBV5-1 and TRBJ1-2; tentative D call: TRBD1 (6 bases). Trimming took 0 bases from V and 6 from J, leaving 12 bases between them. Germline CDR1 reads SGHRS; CDR2 reads YFSETQ. There are 14 residues in the CDR3. The chain's CDR3 is CASSLVTGGHGYTF. CDR3 DNA: TGCGCCAGCAGCTTGGTCACGGGGGGCCATGGCTACACCTTC.

The CDR3 sequence is CASSLWTANTGELFF. The DNA for the CDR3 is TGTGCCAGCAGTTTATGGACTGCGAACACCGGGGAGCTGTTTTTT. The V gene is TRBV12-3 or TRBV12-4, the J gene TRBJ2-2; TRBD2 might be the D (5 bases). This CDR3 has 15 residues. V shed 2 bases and J shed 0 bases, with 7 bases lying between them.

The chain joins TRBV20-1 to TRBJ2-3; D not resolved. The CDR3 sequence is 12 residues long. The germline V and J ends were trimmed by 5 bases and 6 bases, with 12 bases remaining between them. Germline assignment: CDR1 DFQATT and CDR2 SNEGSKA (reference sequence). Here the CDR3 reads CSARKPSDTQYF. In nucleotides, the CDR3 is TGCAGTGCTCGTAAACCGTCCGATACGCAGTATTTT.

This chain connects TRBV9 to TRBJ1-1; 7 nucleotides match TRBD1. The CDR3 has 16 amino acids. V dropped 1 base and J dropped 5; count of bases not matched to a gene: 11. The germline V gene encodes CDR1 SGDLS and CDR2 YYNGEE. The CDR3 nucleotides read TGTGCCAGCAGCGTATACCTCACAGGGGATCGGACTGAAGCTTTCTTT. Its protein is CASSVYLTGDRTEAFF. Together with reference TRBV9 and TRBJ1-1, the CDR3 gives the full variable domain: DSGVTQTPKHLITATGQRVTLRCSPRSGDLSVYWYQQSLDQGLQFLIQYYNGEERAKGNILERFSAQQFPDLHSELNLSSLELGDSALYFCASSVYLTGDRTEAFFGQGTRLTVV.

The V call is TRBV6-1, the J call TRBJ2-3, with D tentatively TRBD1 (5 bases). The V end lost 3 bases, the J end lost 4 bases, and 8 bases lay between the germline ends. Germline V gene lookup returns CDR1 MNHNS and CDR2 SASEGT. The CDR3 consists of 13 residues. CDR3 DNA sequence: TGTGCCAGCAGTGATCAGGGCCCAGATACGCAGTATTTT. This translates into CASSDQGPDTQYF.

This clonotype came up a few times. The chain couples TRBV15 to TRBJ1-5, with unresolved D. The ends were cut back, 2 bases at V and 4 bases at J, with 15 bases in the middle. The germline CDR1 and CDR2 sequences are LNHNV and YYDKDF (reference sequence). This CDR3 spans 16 amino acids. Here the CDR3 DNA reads TGTGCCACCAGCAGACCCTACGGACGGGTGAATCAGCCCCAGCATTTT. This translates into CATSRPYGRVNQPQHF.

This sequence joins TRBV11-2 and TRBJ2-4; 7 nucleotides line up with TRBD1. CDR3 length equals 17 residues. CDR1 is SGHAT, CDR2 FQNNGV, per germline. V was clipped by 4 bases and J by 6 bases; unmatched bases: 15. CDR3 bases: TGTGCCAGCAGCTCAAACCTGGACAGGATGCGTGGAAACATTCAGTACTTC. It specifies CASSSNLDRMRGNIQYF.

This clonotype occurred once. The J gene is TRBJ2-5, the V gene TRBV7-9; D may be TRBD1 (5 bases). The J call is doubtful: the DNA matches TRBJ2-7 better. The germline CDR1 and CDR2 sequences are SEHNR and FQNEAQ (reference sequence). The CDR3 extends over 13 amino acids. The CDR3, as DNA: TGTGCCAGCAGCTTACATACCAGGGACGAGCAGTACTTC. It specifies CASSLHTRDEQYF.

V and J are TRBV4-2 and TRBJ2-7; no clear D. Per the germline V gene, CDR1 is LGHNA and CDR2 is YNFKEQ. V lost 0 bases and J lost 7, with 16 bases in between. The CDR3 is 15 residues long. The CDR3 spells CASSQDGAEINEQYF. In DNA, the CDR3 is TGTGCCAGCAGCCAAGACGGCGCGGAGATTAATGAGCAGTACTTC.